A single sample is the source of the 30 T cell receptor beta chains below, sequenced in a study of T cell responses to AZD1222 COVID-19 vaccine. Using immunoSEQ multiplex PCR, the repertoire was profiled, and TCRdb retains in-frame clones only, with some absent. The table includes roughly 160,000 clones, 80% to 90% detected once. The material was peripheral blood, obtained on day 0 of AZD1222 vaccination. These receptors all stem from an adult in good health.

CDR3 protein: CASSVVGREGTGELFF. In DNA form, the CDR3 reads TGTGCCAGCAGCGTAGTGGGCAGGGAGGGCACCGGGGAGCTGTTTTTT. The rearrangement uses TRBV9 and TRBJ2-2, with 7 positions matching TRBD2. Germline CDR1 reads SGDLS; CDR2 reads YYNGEE. V shed 0 bases, J shed 4 bases, and the junction held 6 bases outside the gene matches. This CDR3 has 16 residues.

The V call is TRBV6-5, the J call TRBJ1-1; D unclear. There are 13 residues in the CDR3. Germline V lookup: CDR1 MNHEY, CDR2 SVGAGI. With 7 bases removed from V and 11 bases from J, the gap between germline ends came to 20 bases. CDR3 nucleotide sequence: TGTGCCAGCAATCCGATGATTGCGCTCGAGGCTTTCTTT. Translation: CASNPMIALEAFF.

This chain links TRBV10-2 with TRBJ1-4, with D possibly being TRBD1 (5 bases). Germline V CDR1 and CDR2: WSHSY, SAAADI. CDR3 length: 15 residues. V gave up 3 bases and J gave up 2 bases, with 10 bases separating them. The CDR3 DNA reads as TGCGCCAGCAGTGACGGGGGTGCCACTAATGAAAAACTGTTTTTT. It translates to CASSDGGATNEKLFF.

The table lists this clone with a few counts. CDR3 in amino acids: CASMWDGNTEAFF. In nucleotides, the CDR3 is TGTGCCAGCATGTGGGACGGGAACACTGAAGCTTTCTTT. The V gene is TRBV12-3 or TRBV12-4, the J gene TRBJ1-1; D possibly corresponds to TRBD1 (5 bases). V was trimmed by 7 bases and J by 1 base, leaving 10 bases between them. The CDR3 spans 13 residues.

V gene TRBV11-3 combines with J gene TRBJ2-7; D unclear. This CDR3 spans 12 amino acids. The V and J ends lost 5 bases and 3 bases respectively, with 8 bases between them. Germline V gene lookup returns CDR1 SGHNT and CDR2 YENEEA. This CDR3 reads CASSPRVYEQYV. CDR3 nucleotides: TGTGCCAGCAGCCCCCGGGTCTACGAGCAGTACGTC.

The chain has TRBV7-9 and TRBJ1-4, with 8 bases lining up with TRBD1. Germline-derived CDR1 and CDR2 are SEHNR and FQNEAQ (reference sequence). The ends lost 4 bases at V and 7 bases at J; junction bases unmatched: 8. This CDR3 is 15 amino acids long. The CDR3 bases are TGTGCCAGCAGCTCCGAGACGGACAGGGCTGAAAAACTGTTTTTT. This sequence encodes CASSSETDRAEKLFF.

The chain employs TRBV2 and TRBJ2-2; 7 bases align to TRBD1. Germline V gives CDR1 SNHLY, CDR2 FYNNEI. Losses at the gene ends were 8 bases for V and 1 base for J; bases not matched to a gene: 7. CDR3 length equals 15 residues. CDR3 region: CASGTEPLNTGELFF. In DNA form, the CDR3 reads TGTGCCAGCGGGACAGAACCTTTGAACACCGGGGAGCTGTTTTTT.

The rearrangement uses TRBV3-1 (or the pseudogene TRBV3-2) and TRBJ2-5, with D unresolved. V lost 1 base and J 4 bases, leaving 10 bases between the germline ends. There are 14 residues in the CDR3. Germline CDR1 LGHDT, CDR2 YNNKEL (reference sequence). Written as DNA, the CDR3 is TGTGCCAGCAGCCAAGCTGGTAGTTCAGAGACCCAGTACTTC. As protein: CASSQAGSSETQYF.

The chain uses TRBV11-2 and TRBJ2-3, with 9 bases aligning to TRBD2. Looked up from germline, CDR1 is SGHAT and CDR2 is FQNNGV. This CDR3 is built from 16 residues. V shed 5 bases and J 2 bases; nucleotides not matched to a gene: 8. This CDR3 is CASSAIAGELTDTQYF. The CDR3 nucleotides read TGTGCCAGCAGCGCCATAGCGGGGGAGCTCACAGATACGCAGTATTTT. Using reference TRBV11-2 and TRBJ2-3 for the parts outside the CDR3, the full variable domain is EAGVAQSPRYKIIEKRQSVAFWCNPISGHATLYWYQQILGQGPKLLIQFQNNGVVDDSQLPKDRFSAERLKGVDSTLKIQPAKLEDSAVYLCASSAIAGELTDTQYFGPGTRLTVL.

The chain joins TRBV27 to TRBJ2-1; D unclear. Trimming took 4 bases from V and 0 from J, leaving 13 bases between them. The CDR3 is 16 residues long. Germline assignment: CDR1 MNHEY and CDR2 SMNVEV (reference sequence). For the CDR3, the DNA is TGTGCCAGCAGTTGGGCGGCCCTGAGCTCCTACAATGAGCAGTTCTTC. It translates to CASSWAALSSYNEQFF.

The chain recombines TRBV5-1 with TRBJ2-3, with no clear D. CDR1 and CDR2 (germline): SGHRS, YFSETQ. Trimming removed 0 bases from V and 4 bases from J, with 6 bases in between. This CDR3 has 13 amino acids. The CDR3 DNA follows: TGCGCCAGCAGCTTGGAGGCCCCAGATACGCAGTATTTT. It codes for CASSLEAPDTQYF. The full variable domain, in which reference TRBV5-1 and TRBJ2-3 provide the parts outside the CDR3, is KAGVTQTPRYLIKTRGQQVTLSCSPISGHRSVSWYQQTPGQGLQFLFEYFSETQRNKGNFPGRFSGRQFSNSRSEMNVSTLELGDSALYLCASSLEAPDTQYFGPGTRLTVL.

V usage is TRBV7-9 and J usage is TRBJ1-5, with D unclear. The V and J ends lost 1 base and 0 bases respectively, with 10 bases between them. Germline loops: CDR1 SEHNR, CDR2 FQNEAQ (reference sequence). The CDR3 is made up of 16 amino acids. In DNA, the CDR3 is TGTGCCAGCAGCTTAGGAGTTACAGATAGCAATCAGCCCCAGCATTTT. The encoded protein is CASSLGVTDSNQPQHF.

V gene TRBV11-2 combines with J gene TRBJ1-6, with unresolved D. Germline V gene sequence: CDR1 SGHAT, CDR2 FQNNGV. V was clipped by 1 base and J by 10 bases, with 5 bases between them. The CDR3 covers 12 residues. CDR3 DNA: TGTGCCAGCAGCTTAGGCTACTCACCCCTCCACTTT. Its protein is CASSLGYSPLHF.

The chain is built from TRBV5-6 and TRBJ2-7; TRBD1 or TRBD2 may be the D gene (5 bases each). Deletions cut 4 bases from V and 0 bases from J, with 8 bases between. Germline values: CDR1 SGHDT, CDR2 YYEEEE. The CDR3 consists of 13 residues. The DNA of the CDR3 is TGTGCCAGCAGCCCGGGGCCCTCCTACGAGCAGTACGTC. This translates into CASSPGPSYEQYV.

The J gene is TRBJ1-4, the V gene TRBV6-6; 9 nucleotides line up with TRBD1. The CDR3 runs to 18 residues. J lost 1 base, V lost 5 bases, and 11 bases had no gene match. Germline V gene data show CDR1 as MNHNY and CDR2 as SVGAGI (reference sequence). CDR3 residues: CASSLKPGTGRTNEKLFF. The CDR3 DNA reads TGTGCCAGCAGTCTGAAGCCCGGGACAGGGAGAACTAATGAAAAACTGTTTTTT.

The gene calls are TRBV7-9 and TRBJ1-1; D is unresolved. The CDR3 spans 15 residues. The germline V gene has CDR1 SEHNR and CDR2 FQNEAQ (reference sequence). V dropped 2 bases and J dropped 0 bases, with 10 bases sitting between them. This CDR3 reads CASSLWVSLNTEAFF. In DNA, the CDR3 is TGTGCCAGCAGCTTATGGGTCAGCCTGAACACTGAAGCTTTCTTT.

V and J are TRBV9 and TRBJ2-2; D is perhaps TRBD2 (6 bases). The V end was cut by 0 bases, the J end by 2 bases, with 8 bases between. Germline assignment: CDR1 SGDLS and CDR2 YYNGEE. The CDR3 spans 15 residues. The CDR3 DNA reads TGTGCCAGCAGCGTAGACGGGGGTAACACCGGGGAGCTGTTTTTT. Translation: CASSVDGGNTGELFF.

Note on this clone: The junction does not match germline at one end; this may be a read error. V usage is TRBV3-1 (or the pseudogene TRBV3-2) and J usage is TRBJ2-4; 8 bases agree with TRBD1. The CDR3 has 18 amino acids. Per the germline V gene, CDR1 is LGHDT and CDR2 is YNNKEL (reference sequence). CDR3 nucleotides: TGTGCCAGCAGTCAAGTGACAGGGGCTAACCAAGCCAAAAACATTCAGTACTTC. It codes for CASSQVTGANQAKNIQYF.

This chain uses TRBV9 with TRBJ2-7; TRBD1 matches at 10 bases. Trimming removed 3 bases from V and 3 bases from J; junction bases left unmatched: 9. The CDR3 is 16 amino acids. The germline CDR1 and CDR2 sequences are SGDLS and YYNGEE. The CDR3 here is CASSAVRDRGIYEQYV. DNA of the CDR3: TGTGCCAGCAGCGCCGTCCGGGACAGGGGTATCTACGAGCAGTACGTC.

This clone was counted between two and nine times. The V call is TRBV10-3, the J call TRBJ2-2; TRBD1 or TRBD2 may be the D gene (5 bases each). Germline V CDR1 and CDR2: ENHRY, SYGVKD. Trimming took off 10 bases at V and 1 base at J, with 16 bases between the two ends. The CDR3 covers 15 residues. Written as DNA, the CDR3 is TGTGCCACCACGATGGGGGTGGGGAACACCGGGGAGCTGTTTTTT. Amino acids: CATTMGVGNTGELFF.

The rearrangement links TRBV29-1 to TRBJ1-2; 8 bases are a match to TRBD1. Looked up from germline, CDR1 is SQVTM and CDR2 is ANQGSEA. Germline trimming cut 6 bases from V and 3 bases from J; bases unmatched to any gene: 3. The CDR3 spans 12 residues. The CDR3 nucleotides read TGCAGCGTCGCACAGGGGGACTATGGCTACACCTTC. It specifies CSVAQGDYGYTF.

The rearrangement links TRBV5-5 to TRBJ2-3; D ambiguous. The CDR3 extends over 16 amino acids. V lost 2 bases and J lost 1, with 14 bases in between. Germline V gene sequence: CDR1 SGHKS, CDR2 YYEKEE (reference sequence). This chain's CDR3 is CASSFDRPRGTDTQYF. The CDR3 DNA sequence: TGTGCCAGCAGCTTCGATAGACCTAGGGGCACAGATACGCAGTATTTT.

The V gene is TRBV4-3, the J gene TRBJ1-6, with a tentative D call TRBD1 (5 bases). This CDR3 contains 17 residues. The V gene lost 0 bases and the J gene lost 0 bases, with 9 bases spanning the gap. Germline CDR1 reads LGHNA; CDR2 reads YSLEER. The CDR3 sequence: CASSQDGGSSYNSPLHF. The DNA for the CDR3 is TGCGCCAGCAGCCAAGATGGGGGGAGCTCCTATAATTCACCCCTCCACTTT.

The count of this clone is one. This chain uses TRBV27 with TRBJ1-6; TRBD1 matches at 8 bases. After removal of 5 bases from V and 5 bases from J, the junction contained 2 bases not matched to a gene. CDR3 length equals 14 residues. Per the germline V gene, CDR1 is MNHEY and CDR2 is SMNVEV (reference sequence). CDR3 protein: CASSMGQDNSPLHF. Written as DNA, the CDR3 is TGTGCCAGCAGTATGGGACAGGATAATTCACCCCTCCACTTT.

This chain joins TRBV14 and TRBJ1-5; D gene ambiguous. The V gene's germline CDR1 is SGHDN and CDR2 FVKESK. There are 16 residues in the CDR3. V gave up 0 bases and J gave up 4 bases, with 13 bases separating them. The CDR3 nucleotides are TGTGCCAGCAGCCAAGATTCCCAGAGGGAGAATCAGCCCCAGCATTTT. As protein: CASSQDSQRENQPQHF.

The CDR3 coding sequence is TGTGCCAGCAGCGCCCCAGGGTCCACTGAAGCTTTCTTT. This translates into CASSAPGSTEAFF. This chain links TRBV9 with TRBJ1-1; tentative D call: TRBD1 (5 bases). With 3 bases removed from V and 4 bases from J, the gap between germline ends came to 10 bases. Per the germline V gene, CDR1 is SGDLS and CDR2 is YYNGEE. The CDR3 runs 13 residues.

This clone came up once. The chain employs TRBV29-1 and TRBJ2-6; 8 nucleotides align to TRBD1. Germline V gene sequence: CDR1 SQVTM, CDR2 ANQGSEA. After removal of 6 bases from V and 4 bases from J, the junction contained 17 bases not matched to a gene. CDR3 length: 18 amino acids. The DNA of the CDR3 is TGCAGCGTCTCCCCTGCCCCCGGACAGGGATCCGGGGCCAACGTCCTGACTTTC. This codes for CSVSPAPGQGSGANVLTF.

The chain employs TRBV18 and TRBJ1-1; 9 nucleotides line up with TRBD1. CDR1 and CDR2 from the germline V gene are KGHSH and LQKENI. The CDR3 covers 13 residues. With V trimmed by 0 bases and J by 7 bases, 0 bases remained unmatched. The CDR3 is CASSPPGQGEAFF. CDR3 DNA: TGTGCCAGCTCACCACCGGGACAGGGTGAAGCTTTCTTT.

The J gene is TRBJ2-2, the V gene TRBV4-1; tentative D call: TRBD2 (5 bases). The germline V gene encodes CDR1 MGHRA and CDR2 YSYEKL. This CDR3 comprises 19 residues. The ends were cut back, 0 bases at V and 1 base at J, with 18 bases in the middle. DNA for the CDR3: TGCGCCAGCAGCCAAGACCCTAGCTTAGCGAAGCAGAACACCGGGGAGCTGTTTTTT. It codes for CASSQDPSLAKQNTGELFF.

CDR3 protein: CASSLGVDNEQFF. The CDR3 nucleotides are TGTGCCAGCAGCTTAGGCGTGGACAATGAGCAGTTCTTC. This rearrangement joins TRBV7-3 to TRBJ2-1; no definite D call. Germline V gene lookup returns CDR1 SGHTA and CDR2 FQGTGA. This CDR3 is 13 amino acids long. Trimming pared 2 bases from V and 5 bases from J, leaving 7 bases between.